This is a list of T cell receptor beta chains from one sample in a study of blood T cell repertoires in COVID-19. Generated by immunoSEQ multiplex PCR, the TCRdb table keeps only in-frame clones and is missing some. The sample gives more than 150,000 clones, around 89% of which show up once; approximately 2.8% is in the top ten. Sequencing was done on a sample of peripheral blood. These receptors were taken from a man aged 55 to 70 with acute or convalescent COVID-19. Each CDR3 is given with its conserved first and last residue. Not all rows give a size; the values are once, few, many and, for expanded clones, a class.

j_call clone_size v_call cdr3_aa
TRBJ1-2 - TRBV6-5 CASRASGENYGYTF
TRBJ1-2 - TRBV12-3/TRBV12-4 CASKARGNYGYTF
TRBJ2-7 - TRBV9 CASSVTLGDSYEQYF
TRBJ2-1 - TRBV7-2 CASSPLGGGHRNEQFF
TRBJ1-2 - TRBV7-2 CASSPSGGPGGYTF
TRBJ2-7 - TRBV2 CASNRPGQGTYEQYF
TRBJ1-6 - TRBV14 CASSSMGQFYNSPLHF
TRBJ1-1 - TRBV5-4 CASSLEAGQGGKTEAFF
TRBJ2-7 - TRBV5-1 CASSSGTGVFSYEQYF
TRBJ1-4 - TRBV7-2 CASSPGGEKLFF
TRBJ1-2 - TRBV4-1 CASSQDHGTANYGYTF
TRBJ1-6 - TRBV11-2 CASNRQTSSYNSPLHF
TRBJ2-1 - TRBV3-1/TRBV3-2 CASSQGGNSYNEQFF
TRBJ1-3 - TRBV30 CAWGYGMTPGRNTIYF
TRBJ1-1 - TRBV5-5 CASSLGQVSHTEAFF
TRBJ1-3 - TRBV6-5 CASSYRAGGRGNTIYF
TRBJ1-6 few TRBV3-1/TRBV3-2 CASSPGTAFYNSPLHF
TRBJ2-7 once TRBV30 CAWGETRYEQYF
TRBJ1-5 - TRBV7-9 CASSFGTEIYSNQPQHF
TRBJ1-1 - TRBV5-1 CASSLKQGGATEAFF
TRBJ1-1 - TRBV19 CASSIGGDEAFF
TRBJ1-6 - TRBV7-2 CASSFQGENSPLHF
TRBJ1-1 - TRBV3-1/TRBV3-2 CASCDSLNTEAFF
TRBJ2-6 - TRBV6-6 CASSQNRGASGANVLTF
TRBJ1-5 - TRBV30 CAWRRNRDTYNQPQHF
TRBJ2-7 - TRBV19 CASSISGELSYEQYF
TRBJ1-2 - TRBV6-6 CASAEGGYGYTF
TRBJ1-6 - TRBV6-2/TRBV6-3 CASSRDRGSPLHF
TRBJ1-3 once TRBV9 CASSVGTPTRALGNTIYF
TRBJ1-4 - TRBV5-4 CASSLFQGQVEKLFF
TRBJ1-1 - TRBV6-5 CASSSGQANTEAFF
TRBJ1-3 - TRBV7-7 CASSPSPPTGSSGNTIYF
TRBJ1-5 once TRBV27 CASSPDRVYQPQHF
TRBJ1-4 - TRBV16 CASSPSRGEKLFF
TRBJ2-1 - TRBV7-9 CASSLIPDSYNEQFF
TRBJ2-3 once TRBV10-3 CASGGNTDTQYF
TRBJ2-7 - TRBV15 CATSRGAGTGGYEQYF
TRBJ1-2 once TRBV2 CASSVGGYGYTF
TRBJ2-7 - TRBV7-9 CASSLAGAGGAWEQYF
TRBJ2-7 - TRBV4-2 CASSPGLYYEQYF
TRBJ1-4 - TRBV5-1 CASSLALAVNEKLFF
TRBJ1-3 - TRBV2 CASKLLSGNTIYF
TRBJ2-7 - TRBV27 CASSRDRVVQYF
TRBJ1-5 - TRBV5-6 CASSGTKHSNQPQHF
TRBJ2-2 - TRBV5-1 CASSLGLAGTGELFF
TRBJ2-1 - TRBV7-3 CASSSTGGNNEQFF
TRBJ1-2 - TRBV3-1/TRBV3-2 CASSQTGQGPYTF
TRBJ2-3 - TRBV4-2 CASSQAPGLAGGSSTDTQYF
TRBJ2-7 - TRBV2 CASNPGYEQYF
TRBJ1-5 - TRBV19 CASSSEETGPGQPQHF
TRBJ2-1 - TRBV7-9 CASSLGTGVNEQFF
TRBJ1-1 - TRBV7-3 CASSSQHGVTEAFF
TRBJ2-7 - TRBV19 CASSRDRGTYEQYF
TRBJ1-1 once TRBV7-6 CASSPPPDRATEAFF
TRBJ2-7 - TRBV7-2 CASSLMGRQGEQYF
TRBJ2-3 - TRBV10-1 CASSELDSSTDTQYF
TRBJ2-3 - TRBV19 CASSITGTMADTQYF